This T cell receptor (beta chain) was captured in a study of T-cell reconstitution after alpha-beta-depleted transplantation in children. Comment on this clonotype: Its specificity is unknown.

The germline V and J ends were trimmed by 5 bases and 0 bases, with 19 bases remaining between them. The CDR3 extends over 18 amino acids. In germline, CDR1 is KGHDR, CDR2 SFDVKD. Overall study results and limits: Alpha-beta T cells about two months after transplant reportedly derived from several hundred expanded graft clones. One year post-transplant, T-cell counts and diversity were largely derived from T cells produced anew. Elevated TCRbeta diversity at day 60 was traced, in some patients, to surviving recipient T cells and thymic progenitors.

Unique molecular identifiers were incorporated into the prepared TCRbeta library. TCRdb reprocessed the PCR reads via MiXCR and lists one record per CDR3 protein. The table shows 60,000 or so distinct CDR3 sequences, with 40% to 55% occurring only once. The chain links TRBV24-1 to TRBJ2-1; D may correspond to TRBD1 or TRBD2 (6 bases each). The source material was PBMCs, mostly from graft donor cells, sampled 360 days after TCRalphabeta/CD19-depleted stem cell transplant. This receptor was identified in a male patient younger than 18 who had a stem cell transplant for acute lymphoblastic leukemia, so the T cells may come from the graft donor. The DNA of the CDR3 is TGTGCCACCAGTGGAGGGGGGACCTCTCCCTTCTCCTACAATGAGCAGTTCTTC. Translating it yields CATSGGGTSPFSYNEQFF.